This T cell receptor beta chain originates from a study of identifying expanded T cells in peripheral blood. Study observations and caveats: Approximately 1.1 clones differed between technical replicates, versus roughly 16 and 20 over time. Approximately 2-week clone count variance significantly increased as total template count grew.

Method: immunoSEQ multiplex PCR; TCRdb's copy keeps in-frame clones and lacks some. This sample has under 150,000 clones, with roughly 82% found just once. CDR3 length equals 14 residues. Per the germline V gene, CDR1 is GTSNPN and CDR2 is SVGIG (reference sequence). Deletions cut 4 bases from V and 7 bases from J, with 14 bases between. A remark on this clone: As yet, its antigen is unknown.

Healthy donors had no documented immune events, such as infections, while sampled. The chain links TRBV30 to TRBJ1-6; D uncertain. The clonotype comes from a person aged 18-70 years in good health. The material sequenced was blood. In DNA form, the CDR3 reads TGTGCCTGGAAGTTTTGGGAGCAAAATTCACCCCTCCACTTT. Translation: CAWKFWEQNSPLHF.